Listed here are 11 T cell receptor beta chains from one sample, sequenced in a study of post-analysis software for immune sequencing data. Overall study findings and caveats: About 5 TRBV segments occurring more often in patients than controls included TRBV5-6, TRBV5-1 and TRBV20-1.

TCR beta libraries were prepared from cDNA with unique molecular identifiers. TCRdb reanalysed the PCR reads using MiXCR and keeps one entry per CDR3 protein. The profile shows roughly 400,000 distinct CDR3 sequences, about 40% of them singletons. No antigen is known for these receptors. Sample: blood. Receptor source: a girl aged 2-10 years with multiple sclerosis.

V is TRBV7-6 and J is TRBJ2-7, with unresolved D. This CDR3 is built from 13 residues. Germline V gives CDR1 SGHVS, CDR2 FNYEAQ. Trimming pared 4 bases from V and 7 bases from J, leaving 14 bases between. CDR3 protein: CASSSPAHGEQYF. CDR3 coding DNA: TGTGCCAGCAGCTCTCCCGCACACGGAGAGCAGTACTTC.

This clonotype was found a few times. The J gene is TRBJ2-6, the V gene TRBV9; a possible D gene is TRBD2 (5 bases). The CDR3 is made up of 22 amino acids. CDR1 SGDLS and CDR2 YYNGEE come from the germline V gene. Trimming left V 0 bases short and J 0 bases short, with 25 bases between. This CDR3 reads CASSVDPHGRERAYSGANVLTF. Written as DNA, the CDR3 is TGTGCCAGCAGCGTAGATCCCCACGGACGCGAGAGGGCTTACTCTGGGGCCAACGTCCTGACTTTC.

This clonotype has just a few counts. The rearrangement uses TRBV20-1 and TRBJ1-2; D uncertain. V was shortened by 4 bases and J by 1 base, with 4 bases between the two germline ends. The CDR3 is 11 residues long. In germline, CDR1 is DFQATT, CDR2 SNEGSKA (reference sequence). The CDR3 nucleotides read TGCAGTGCTAAGATTAACTATGGCTACACCTTC. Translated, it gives CSAKINYGYTF.

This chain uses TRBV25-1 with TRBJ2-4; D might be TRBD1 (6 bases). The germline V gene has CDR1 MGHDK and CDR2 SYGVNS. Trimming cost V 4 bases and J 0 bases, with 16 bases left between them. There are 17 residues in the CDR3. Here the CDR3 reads CASSGRTVKLAKNIQYF. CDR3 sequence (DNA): TGTGCCAGCAGTGGGAGGACAGTCAAACTAGCCAAAAACATTCAGTACTTC.

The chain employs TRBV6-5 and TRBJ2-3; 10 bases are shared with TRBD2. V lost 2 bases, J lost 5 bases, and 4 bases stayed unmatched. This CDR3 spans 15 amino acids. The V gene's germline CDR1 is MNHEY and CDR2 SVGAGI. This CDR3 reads CASSYTSGEIDTQYF. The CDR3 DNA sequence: TGTGCCAGCAGTTACACTAGCGGGGAAATAGATACGCAGTATTTT.

The CDR3 protein is CSGGPRTSSYGYTF. CDR3 bases: TGCAGCGGGGGGCCCAGGACCAGTTCCTATGGCTACACCTTC. The chain joins TRBV29-1 to TRBJ1-2; weak D call: TRBD1 (6 bases). Germline assignment: CDR1 SQVTM and CDR2 ANQGSEA. The V gene lost 7 bases and the J gene lost 4 bases, with 19 bases spanning the gap. CDR3 length: 14 amino acids.

The CDR3 coding sequence is TGTGCCAGCACCGCGGACATCCCGTATGAAAAACTGTTTTTT. Translating gives CASTADIPYEKLFF. The V and J genes are TRBV12-3 or TRBV12-4 and TRBJ1-4, with D possibly TRBD1 on 5 matching bases. Trimming removed 7 bases from V and 6 bases from J, with 15 bases in between. The CDR3 length is 14 residues.

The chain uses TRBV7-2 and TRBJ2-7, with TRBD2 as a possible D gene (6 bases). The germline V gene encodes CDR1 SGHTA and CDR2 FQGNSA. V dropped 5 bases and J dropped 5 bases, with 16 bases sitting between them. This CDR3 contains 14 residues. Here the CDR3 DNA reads TGTGCCAGCAGCAACCCTCGGGAGTACGACGAGCAGTACTTC. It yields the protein CASSNPREYDEQYF.

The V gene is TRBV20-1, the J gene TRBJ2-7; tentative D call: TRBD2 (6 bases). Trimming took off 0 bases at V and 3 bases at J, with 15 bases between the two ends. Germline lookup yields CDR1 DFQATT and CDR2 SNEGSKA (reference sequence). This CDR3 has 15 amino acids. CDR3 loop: CSAREDAGLGYEQYF. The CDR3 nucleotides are TGCAGTGCTAGAGAGGATGCGGGACTCGGCTACGAGCAGTACTTC.

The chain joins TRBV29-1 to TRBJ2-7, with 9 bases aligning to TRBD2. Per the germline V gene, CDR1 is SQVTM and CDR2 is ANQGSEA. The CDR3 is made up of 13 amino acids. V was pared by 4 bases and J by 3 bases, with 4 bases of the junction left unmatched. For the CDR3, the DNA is TGCAGCGTTGCTACTAGCGGGCGCTACGAGCAGTACTTC. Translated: CSVATSGRYEQYF.

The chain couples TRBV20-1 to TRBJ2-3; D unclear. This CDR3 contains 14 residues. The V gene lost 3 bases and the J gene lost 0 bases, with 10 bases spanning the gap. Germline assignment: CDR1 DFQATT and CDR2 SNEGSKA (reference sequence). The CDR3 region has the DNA TGCAGTGCTAGGTCCCTGACTAGCACAGATACGCAGTATTTT. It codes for CSARSLTSTDTQYF.